These 21 T cell receptor beta chains share one sample of origin, sequenced in a study of CD8 T cells in Susac syndrome. Reverse transcription of roughly 0.5 to 1 ug RNA used random hexamers. TCRdb re-analysed the immunoSEQ multiplex PCR reads in MiXCR, keeping a single row per CDR3 protein. The sample lists about 200,000 distinct CDR3 sequences; 90% to 96% were seen once. The sample comprised CD4+ T cells from PBMCs. The receptors derive from a human donor with multiple sclerosis.

The V gene is TRBV7-8, the J gene TRBJ1-2; no reliable D call. The CDR3 consists of 13 residues. V shed 1 base and J shed 8 bases, with 11 bases lying between them. The V gene's germline CDR1 is SGHVS and CDR2 FQNEAQ. Here the CDR3 reads CASSLDPGGGYTF. The CDR3 DNA follows: TGTGCCAGCAGCTTAGACCCTGGAGGGGGCTACACCTTC.

The chain is built from TRBV20-1 and TRBJ1-6; unclear D gene. Germline-derived CDR1 and CDR2 are DFQATT and SNEGSKA (reference sequence). CDR3 length: 16 residues. V dropped 3 bases and J dropped 7 bases, with 19 bases sitting between them. The CDR3 DNA reads TGCAGTGCTAGTGGTCCCACAACCACATGGAATTCACCCCTCCACTTT. Translated: CSASGPTTTWNSPLHF.

This clonotype was detected once. This chain connects TRBV28 to TRBJ1-2; tentatively, D is TRBD1 (5 bases). Germline values: CDR1 MDHEN, CDR2 SYDVKM. This CDR3 is 12 amino acids long. V was clipped by 7 bases and J by 4 bases, with 10 bases between them. Here the CDR3 reads CASMQGSYGYTF. The CDR3 coding sequence is TGTGCCAGCATGCAGGGATCCTATGGCTACACCTTC.

This rearrangement joins TRBV30 to TRBJ2-2; D is undetermined. The CDR3 runs 13 residues. Trimming took off 3 bases at V and 7 bases at J, with 12 bases between the two ends. Germline lookup yields CDR1 GTSNPN and CDR2 SVGIG (reference sequence). The CDR3 spells CAWRDEEDGELFF. CDR3 in DNA: TGTGCCTGGAGGGATGAAGAGGACGGGGAGCTGTTTTTT.

The count of this clonotype is one. V gene TRBV15 combines with J gene TRBJ1-1; perhaps TRBD1 as D (5 bases). Germline values: CDR1 LNHNV, CDR2 YYDKDF (reference sequence). The length of the CDR3 is 14 residues. V was clipped by 3 bases and J by 7 bases, with 15 bases between them. The CDR3 region is CATSSRAGPFEAFF. In DNA form, the CDR3 reads TGTGCCACCAGCAGTCGGGCAGGGCCATTTGAAGCTTTCTTT. Variable domain in full (rest from reference TRBV15 and TRBJ1-1): DAMVIQNPRYQVTQFGKPVTLSCSQTLNHNVMYWYQQKSSQAPKLLFHYYDKDFNNEADTPDNFQSRRPNTSFCFLDIRSPGLGDTAMYLCATSSRAGPFEAFFGQGTRLTVV.

The V call is TRBV2, the J call TRBJ1-6, with D tentatively TRBD1 (6 bases). In germline, CDR1 is SNHLY, CDR2 FYNNEI. The V end was cut by 3 bases, the J end by 4 bases, with 13 bases between. The CDR3 loop spans 16 amino acids. The CDR3 bases are TGTGCCAGCAGTGAGCAGGGGATCTTTTATAATTCACCCCTCCACTTT. This sequence encodes CASSEQGIFYNSPLHF.

The chain has TRBV2 and TRBJ1-4; D remains unclear. Trimming took 3 bases from V and 14 from J, leaving 10 bases between them. The germline CDR1 and CDR2 sequences are SNHLY and FYNNEI. CDR3 length: 11 residues. CDR3 residues: CASSDWSRLFF. The CDR3, as DNA: TGTGCCAGCAGTGATTGGTCGCGGCTGTTTTTT.

V usage is TRBV12-3 or TRBV12-4 and J usage is TRBJ1-2; D is unresolved. With 8 bases removed from V and 4 bases from J, the gap between germline ends came to 14 bases. The CDR3 runs 13 residues. The CDR3 region has the DNA TGTGCCAGCGGACCCCCGGGCCCCTATGGCTACACCTTC. This gives the protein CASGPPGPYGYTF.

This clonotype was recorded once. The rearrangement uses TRBV28 and TRBJ1-5; no reliable D call. CDR3 length: 14 residues. The germline CDR1 and CDR2 sequences are MDHEN and SYDVKM. The V and J ends lost 11 bases and 6 bases respectively, with 20 bases between them. The CDR3 DNA reads TGTGCCTGCGCCACCTCTATGGCGGGTCAGCCCCAGCATTTT. Encoded protein: CACATSMAGQPQHF. Full variable domain (rest looked up from reference TRBV28 and TRBJ1-5): DVKVTQSSRYLVKRTGEKVFLECVQDMDHENMFWYRQDPGLGLRLIYFSYDVKMKEKGDIPEGYSVSREKKERFSLILESASTNQTSMYLCACATSMAGQPQHFGDGTRLSIL.

The DNA for the CDR3 is TGCGCCAGCAGCGACCAACAGAGAGGGTCTTCACCCCTCCACTTT. Translation: CASSDQQRGSSPLHF. The rearrangement joins TRBV5-1 to TRBJ1-6; the D is unclear. The CDR3 length is 15 residues. The germline V gene has CDR1 SGHRS and CDR2 YFSETQ. The V end lost 4 bases, the J end lost 9 bases, and 17 bases lay between the germline ends.

The chain joins TRBV29-1 to TRBJ1-1; TRBD1 matches at 7 bases. Germline assignment: CDR1 SQVTM and CDR2 ANQGSEA. The CDR3 covers 12 residues. Trimming cost V 7 bases and J 3 bases; bases outside gene matches: 5. This chain's CDR3 is CSGTDRDTEAFF. The CDR3, as DNA: TGCAGCGGGACCGACAGGGACACTGAAGCTTTCTTT.

This clonotype occurred once. This sequence joins TRBV6-5 and TRBJ1-2; 8 bases align to TRBD1. Germline trimming cut 0 bases from V and 7 bases from J; bases unmatched to any gene: 4. From germline, CDR1 is MNHEY and CDR2 SVGAGI. The CDR3 length is 14 residues. The CDR3 region has the DNA TGTGCCAGCAGTTACTCGGACAGGGCCGGTGGCTACACCTTC. Residues: CASSYSDRAGGYTF.

The J gene is TRBJ2-7, the V gene TRBV29-1; maybe TRBD1 (6 bases). V was trimmed by 6 bases and J by 5 bases, leaving 14 bases between them. CDR1 and CDR2 from the germline V gene are SQVTM and ANQGSEA. The CDR3 spans 12 residues. The CDR3 here is CSVVDRMNEQYF. Written as DNA, the CDR3 is TGCAGCGTCGTCGACAGGATGAACGAGCAGTACTTC.

V gene TRBV28 combines with J gene TRBJ2-7, with no clear D. The CDR3 is made up of 15 amino acids. V was clipped by 2 bases and J by 3 bases, with 14 bases between them. Per the germline V gene, CDR1 is MDHEN and CDR2 is SYDVKM. The DNA for the CDR3 is TGTGCCAGCAGTTTACATGGTCCCGCGATCTACGAGCAGTACTTC. As protein: CASSLHGPAIYEQYF.

Turning to this clonotype: The germline gene is not matched at one end of the junction; a read error may be the cause. The chain has TRBV7-7 and TRBJ2-5; D is unresolved. Germline values: CDR1 SSHAT, CDR2 FNYEAQ (reference sequence). CDR3 length: 15 residues. CDR3: CASSLRQTPDQTQYF. The CDR3 DNA reads as TGTGCTAGCAGCTTACGGCAGACGCCGGATCAGACCCAGTACTTC. Full variable domain (remainder filled in from reference TRBV7-7 and TRBJ2-5): GAGVSQSPRYKVTKRGQDVTLRCDPISSHATLYWYQQALGQGPEFLTYFNYEAQPDKSGLPSDRFSAERPEGSISTLTIQRTEQRDSAMYRCASSLRQTPDQTQYFGPGTRLLVL.

As DNA, the CDR3 is TGTGCCTGGATCGGGACAGGGGGAAACTATGGCTACACCTTC. Protein product: CAWIGTGGNYGYTF. The chain recombines TRBV30 with TRBJ1-2; TRBD1 aligns across 11 bases. With V trimmed by 4 bases and J by 2 bases, 3 bases remained unmatched. The germline V gene has CDR1 GTSNPN and CDR2 SVGIG (reference sequence). The CDR3 has 14 residues.

The chain combines TRBV15 with TRBJ1-2; 8 nucleotides match TRBD1. Trimming removed 1 base from V and 4 bases from J; junction bases left unmatched: 8. CDR3 size: 16 residues. Germline CDR1 is LNHNV and CDR2 is YYDKDF (reference sequence). The DNA for the CDR3 is TGTGCCACCAGCAGAGCCCCGACAGGGGCCAGCTATGGCTACACCTTC. Residues: CATSRAPTGASYGYTF.

The V call is TRBV2, the J call TRBJ2-7; D unresolved. This CDR3 spans 12 amino acids. The ends were cut back, 4 bases at V and 3 bases at J, with 7 bases in the middle. Germline CDR1 is SNHLY and CDR2 is FYNNEI. In DNA form, the CDR3 reads TGTGCCAGCAGTGTCCCCTTCTACGAGCAGTACTTC. As protein: CASSVPFYEQYF. Using reference TRBV2 and TRBJ2-7 for the parts outside the CDR3, the full variable domain is EPEVTQTPSHQVTQMGQEVILRCVPISNHLYFYWYRQILGQKVEFLVSFYNNEISEKSEIFDDQFSVERPDGSNFTLKIRSTKLEDSAMYFCASSVPFYEQYFGPGTRLTVT.

V is TRBV20-1 and J is TRBJ2-3, with 11 bases aligning to TRBD2. The CDR3 has 18 amino acids. V lost 6 bases and J lost 0; bases outside the gene matches: 14. Germline V gene lookup returns CDR1 DFQATT and CDR2 SNEGSKA (reference sequence). Here the CDR3 DNA reads TGCAGTGCCCTGGGACTAGCGGAGGAAAACGCTAGCACAGATACGCAGTATTTT. Translation gives CSALGLAEENASTDTQYF.

The rearrangement uses TRBV20-1 and TRBJ2-3; TRBD2 matches at 10 bases. Germline CDR1 DFQATT, CDR2 SNEGSKA (reference sequence). CDR3 size: 14 residues. V lost 5 bases to trimming and J lost 3 bases; unmatched junction nucleotides: 5. CDR3 bases: TGCAGTGCTCCACTAGCGGGAACAACAGATACGCAGTATTTT. Its protein product is CSAPLAGTTDTQYF.

The gene calls are TRBV20-1 and TRBJ1-2; 7 bases agree with TRBD1. This CDR3 spans 17 amino acids. From germline, CDR1 is DFQATT and CDR2 SNEGSKA (reference sequence). J gave up 2 bases and V 0 bases, and 12 bases lay outside the gene matches. The CDR3 nucleotides are TGCAGTGCTAGAGATGGGAAGACAGGGTTGATCAACTATGGCTACACCTTC. Protein product: CSARDGKTGLINYGYTF.